The 27 T cell receptor beta chains listed next were all sequenced from one sample in a study of blood T cell repertoires in COVID-19. The method was immunoSEQ multiplex PCR; TCRdb's version includes in-frame clones alone and lacks a portion of them. The sample lists about 180,000 clones, 75% to 85% occurring once. The sequencing input was peripheral blood. The receptors here all came from a human donor in a cohort sampled during active COVID-19.

The chain carries TRBV29-1 and TRBJ2-3, with 8 nucleotides matching TRBD2. V was pared by 5 bases and J by 6 bases, with 13 bases of the junction left unmatched. Germline CDR1 is SQVTM and CDR2 is ANQGSEA. This CDR3 region has 15 residues. The CDR3, as DNA: TGCAGCGTTCGGCCAGCGGGAGCCGAGGGTGATACGCAGTATTTT. Translating it yields CSVRPAGAEGDTQYF.

The V and J genes are TRBV7-9 and TRBJ2-2; a weak D match, TRBD2 (7 bases). This CDR3 region has 17 residues. The germline gives CDR1 SEHNR, CDR2 FQNEAQ (reference sequence). Deletions cut 0 bases from V and 4 bases from J, with 15 bases between. The CDR3 nucleotides are TGTGCCAGCAGCTTAGCTGGGGGGGCCGCCGGCACCGGGGAGCTGTTTTTT. This encodes CASSLAGGAAGTGELFF.

The chain is built from TRBV19 and TRBJ2-7; TRBD2 is a possible D gene (5 bases). The CDR3 extends over 14 amino acids. Trimming removed 5 bases at V and 2 bases at J, with 13 bases between. Germline V gives CDR1 LNHDA, CDR2 SQIVND (reference sequence). The CDR3 DNA reads as TGTGCCAGTAGTCCGCAATCCGGGACCTACGAGCAGTACTTC. Its translation: CASSPQSGTYEQYF. The variable domain in full, with the rest retrieved from reference TRBV19 and TRBJ2-7, is DGGITQSPKYLFRKEGQNVTLSCEQNLNHDAMYWYRQDPGQGLRLIYYSQIVNDFQKGDIAEGYSVSREKKESFPLTVTSAQKNPTAFYLCASSPQSGTYEQYFGPGTRLTVT.

The gene calls are TRBV5-4 and TRBJ2-3; 8 bases match TRBD2. Unmatched junction bases numbered 6, after V lost 4 bases and J lost 5 bases. The germline CDR1 and CDR2 sequences are SGHNT and YYREEE (reference sequence). The CDR3 totals 14 residues. DNA for the CDR3: TGTGCCAGCAGCGGAGCGGGAGTCGAAGATACGCAGTATTTT. This translates into CASSGAGVEDTQYF.

This chain connects TRBV5-1 to TRBJ2-7, with D uncertain. The CDR3 totals 13 residues. CDR1 and CDR2 (germline): SGHRS, YFSETQ. Trimming took off 4 bases at V and 4 bases at J, with 12 bases between the two ends. This chain's CDR3 is CASSQPSTYEQYF. In DNA, the CDR3 is TGCGCCAGCAGCCAACCTTCTACGTACGAGCAGTACTTC.

The gene calls are TRBV19 and TRBJ1-6, with D perhaps TRBD1 (5 bases). The V gene's germline CDR1 is LNHDA and CDR2 SQIVND (reference sequence). Trimming stripped 6 bases from V and 4 bases from J, with 10 bases between. The CDR3 length is 14 residues. The CDR3 sequence: CASSLDSYNSPLHF. Written as DNA, the CDR3 is TGTGCCAGTAGCCTCGACAGTTATAATTCACCCCTCCACTTT. The variable domain in full, with the rest retrieved from reference TRBV19 and TRBJ1-6, is DGGITQSPKYLFRKEGQNVTLSCEQNLNHDAMYWYRQDPGQGLRLIYYSQIVNDFQKGDIAEGYSVSREKKESFPLTVTSAQKNPTAFYLCASSLDSYNSPLHFGNGTRLTVT.

This clone has only one observation. This sequence joins TRBV11-2 and TRBJ1-1, with unresolved D. Trimming shortened V by 1 base and J by 3 bases, and 12 bases separated the two germline ends. The CDR3 loop spans 15 amino acids. Germline values: CDR1 SGHAT, CDR2 FQNNGV. CDR3 protein: CASSLARPFDTEAFF. The DNA for the CDR3 is TGTGCCAGCAGCTTAGCGAGGCCCTTTGACACTGAAGCTTTCTTT.

This clone was counted once. The genes are TRBV5-1 and TRBJ1-2, with D uncertain. With 0 bases removed from V and 8 bases from J, the gap between germline ends came to 14 bases. From germline, CDR1 is SGHRS and CDR2 YFSETQ. The CDR3 spans 14 residues. The CDR3 reads CASSLVEGFEGYTF. The CDR3 coding sequence is TGCGCCAGCAGCTTGGTTGAGGGCTTCGAAGGCTACACCTTC.

The V gene is TRBV28, the J gene TRBJ1-4; D is undetermined. This CDR3 comprises 14 residues. Germline V gene data show CDR1 as MDHEN and CDR2 as SYDVKM. V lost 5 bases and J 3 bases, leaving 10 bases between the germline ends. CDR3 coding DNA: TGTGCCAGCAGTGCGGGCACATCTAATGAAAAACTGTTTTTT. Residues: CASSAGTSNEKLFF.

V usage is TRBV18 and J usage is TRBJ2-7, with 10 bases fitting TRBD1. Unmatched junction bases numbered 4, after V lost 0 bases and J lost 2 bases. CDR3 length: 16 amino acids. Germline V lookup: CDR1 KGHSH, CDR2 LQKENI. This CDR3 is CASSPPGTGATYEQYF. DNA for the CDR3: TGTGCCAGCTCACCACCGGGGACAGGGGCGACCTACGAGCAGTACTTC.

A word on this clone: One end of the junction is discordant with germline, which a read error may explain. V is TRBV7-7 and J is TRBJ2-1; 11 nucleotides match TRBD2. The CDR3 has 16 residues. Germline values: CDR1 SSHAT, CDR2 FNYEAQ (reference sequence). CDR3 sequence: CASSLSLAGADNEQFF. The CDR3 DNA follows: TGTGCTAGCAGCTTATCACTAGCGGGGGCGGATAATGAGCAGTTCTTC.

J is TRBJ1-5 and V is TRBV18, with TRBD1 as a possible D gene (6 bases). CDR3 length equals 17 residues. The V end was cut by 5 bases, the J end by 0 bases, with 17 bases between. Germline V CDR1 and CDR2: KGHSH, LQKENI. As DNA, the CDR3 is TGTGCCAGCTCAACACGTCCCCCAGGGGATAGCAATCAGCCCCAGCATTTT. Protein: CASSTRPPGDSNQPQHF.

This chain connects TRBV5-4 to TRBJ2-7, with D possibly being TRBD2 (6 bases). Germline CDR1 SGHNT, CDR2 YYREEE (reference sequence). The V and J ends lost 2 bases and 5 bases respectively, with 14 bases between them. This CDR3 region has 14 residues. This CDR3 is CASSFQGLLHEQYF. For the CDR3, the DNA is TGTGCCAGCAGCTTTCAGGGACTTCTTCACGAGCAGTACTTC.

The chain is built from TRBV19 and TRBJ1-6; TRBD1 agrees at 10 bases. This CDR3 has 17 amino acids. Germline trimming cut 3 bases from V and 6 bases from J; bases unmatched to any gene: 8. CDR1 is LNHDA and CDR2 is SQIVND in the germline V gene (reference sequence). The CDR3 loop is CASSIRTGGVSNSPLHF. The CDR3 region has the DNA TGTGCCAGTAGTATTCGGACAGGGGGTGTGTCTAATTCACCCCTCCACTTT.

The CDR3 protein is CASSTGLLYNEQFF. CDR3 coding DNA: TGTGCCAGCAGCACGGGACTACTTTACAATGAGCAGTTCTTC. This chain uses TRBV3-1 (or the pseudogene TRBV3-2) with TRBJ2-1, with 7 bases that match TRBD2. Germline V gives CDR1 LGHDT, CDR2 YNNKEL (reference sequence). The V and J ends lost 5 bases and 4 bases, in that order; junction bases with no gene match: 5. The CDR3 is made up of 14 amino acids.

About this clone itself: One junction end does not reproduce the germline sequence, and a read error may be involved. The chain uses TRBV9 and TRBJ2-5; 14 bases map to TRBD2. CDR3 size: 13 residues. Per germline, CDR1 SGDLS and CDR2 YYNGEE. The CDR3, as DNA: TGTGCCAGCAGCGAAGGACCGGGACTAGCGGGGGACTTC. Protein sequence: CASSEGPGLAGDF. Filled out from reference TRBV9 and TRBJ2-5, the complete variable domain reads DSGVTQTPKHLITATGQRVTLRCSPRSGDLSVYWYQQSLDQGLQFLIQYYNGEERAKGNILERFSAQQFPDLHSELNLSSLELGDSALYFCASSEGPGLAGDFGPGTRLLVL.

CDR3 in amino acids: CSVGTNNEQFF. CDR3 nucleotide sequence: TGCAGCGTTGGGACTAACAATGAGCAGTTCTTC. This chain connects TRBV29-1 to TRBJ2-1; a possible D gene is TRBD2 (6 bases). The CDR3 runs to 11 residues. Trimming took off 4 bases at V and 5 bases at J, with 6 bases between the two ends. Germline CDR1 and CDR2: SQVTM and ANQGSEA.

CDR3: CASSQGSSSYNEQFF. In nucleotides, the CDR3 is TGTGCCAGCAGCCAAGGCTCTAGCTCCTACAATGAGCAGTTCTTC. The rearrangement joins TRBV4-2 to TRBJ2-1; D unclear. Germline V lookup: CDR1 LGHNA, CDR2 YNFKEQ. This CDR3 has 15 residues. Trimming took 1 base from V and 0 from J, leaving 7 bases between them.

The chain is built from TRBV18 and TRBJ1-1; a weak D match, TRBD1 (5 bases). The CDR3 has 12 amino acids. From germline, CDR1 is KGHSH and CDR2 LQKENI. Trimming shortened V by 6 bases and J by 8 bases, and 13 bases separated the two germline ends. The CDR3 here is CASSLLGGEAFF. CDR3 sequence (DNA): TGTGCCAGCTCCCTCCTGGGGGGAGAAGCTTTCTTT.

This chain uses TRBV3-1 (or the pseudogene TRBV3-2) with TRBJ1-2, with D possibly matching TRBD1 (5 bases). CDR1 LGHDT and CDR2 YNNKEL come from the germline V gene (reference sequence). Trimming removed 3 bases at V and 8 bases at J, with 16 bases between. This CDR3 region has 14 residues. The CDR3 spells CASSQTQGAGGYTF. The CDR3 DNA reads TGTGCCAGCAGCCAGACCCAGGGTGCAGGGGGCTACACCTTC.

The chain joins TRBV19 to TRBJ2-3, with a possible D match to TRBD2 (5 bases). This CDR3 has 13 residues. Germline CDR1 reads LNHDA; CDR2 reads SQIVND (reference sequence). V was cut by 9 bases and J by 6 bases, with 16 bases left in between. The chain's CDR3 is CASRGRGTDTQYF. The DNA for the CDR3 is TGTGCCAGCCGGGGTAGAGGTACGGATACGCAGTATTTT.

The rearrangement joins TRBV28 to TRBJ1-2, with D perhaps TRBD1 (5 bases). Between the trimmed V and J ends, which lost 4 bases and 1 base, there was a span of 10 bases. This CDR3 comprises 14 residues. In germline, CDR1 is MDHEN, CDR2 SYDVKM. The CDR3 sequence: CASSSTTVNYGYTF. The CDR3 bases are TGTGCCAGCAGTTCAACGACAGTTAACTATGGCTACACCTTC.

The V and J genes are TRBV6-5 and TRBJ2-7; 10 bases map to TRBD1. J was trimmed by 2 bases and V by 6 bases; bases with no gene match: 7. Germline-derived CDR1 and CDR2 are MNHEY and SVGAGI. The CDR3 sequence is 15 residues long. The CDR3 DNA sequence: TGTGCCAGCAGCTCCGCCGGGACAGGGGCCTACGAGCAGTACTTC. Its translation is CASSSAGTGAYEQYF.

The rearrangement uses TRBV19 and TRBJ1-2; unclear D gene. The ends were cut back, 0 bases at V and 8 bases at J, with 13 bases in the middle. CDR3 size: 14 residues. Germline-derived CDR1 and CDR2 are LNHDA and SQIVND (reference sequence). Written as DNA, the CDR3 is TGTGCCAGTAGTATAGATCGAGGGCGCTCCGGCTACACCTTC. This encodes CASSIDRGRSGYTF.

CDR3 in DNA: TGCGCCAGCAGCTACAGGGGTATTAACACCGGGGAGCTGTTTTTT. It is translated as CASSYRGINTGELFF. This chain joins TRBV5-1 and TRBJ2-2; TRBD1 matches 7 bases. This CDR3 spans 15 amino acids. The germline V gene has CDR1 SGHRS and CDR2 YFSETQ. Trimming at V came to 3 bases and at J to 2 bases, leaving 4 bases not matched to a gene.

This chain connects TRBV5-1 to TRBJ2-7; weak D call: TRBD2 (7 bases). Per the germline V gene, CDR1 is SGHRS and CDR2 is YFSETQ. The CDR3 totals 15 residues. The V end was cut by 4 bases, the J end by 0 bases, with 14 bases between. CDR3 sequence reads: CASSPRGGGSYEQYF. As DNA, the CDR3 is TGCGCCAGCAGCCCGAGGGGGGGAGGCTCCTACGAGCAGTACTTC.

The chain has TRBV19 and TRBJ1-1; TRBD1 matches 7 bases. The CDR3 is made up of 15 amino acids. CDR1 is LNHDA and CDR2 is SQIVND in the germline V gene (reference sequence). V dropped 3 bases and J dropped 1; count of bases not matched to a gene: 5. CDR3 nucleotides: TGTGCCAGTAGTATTGGCCGGACAGGGAACACTGAAGCTTTCTTT. As protein: CASSIGRTGNTEAFF.